The 32 T cell receptor beta chains below come from one sample, sequenced in a study of shared clonotypes between healthy human individuals. The method was immunoSEQ multiplex PCR; TCRdb's version includes in-frame clones alone and lacks a portion of them. This table has some 2.4 million clones, 93% appearing once. The sample consisted of naive CD4+ T cells from PBMCs. Subset described: CD45RA+ positively selected. The receptors come from a man aged 18-30 years in good health. Some clones in this sample may be carry-over from other donors' samples.

The genes are TRBV5-5 and TRBJ1-2; no clear D gene. CDR3 length: 14 amino acids. The germline V gene encodes CDR1 SGHKS and CDR2 YYEKEE (reference sequence). V lost 4 bases to trimming and J lost 4 bases, with 14 bases between them. CDR3 region: CASSQYTGSYGYTF. The CDR3 nucleotides are TGTGCCAGCAGCCAATATACGGGCAGCTATGGCTACACCTTC.

This sequence joins TRBV5-5 and TRBJ1-5; D unresolved. Germline assignment: CDR1 SGHKS and CDR2 YYEKEE (reference sequence). The CDR3 spans 16 residues. V was clipped by 1 base and J by 5 bases, with 16 bases between them. The CDR3 coding sequence is TGTGCCAGCAGCTTGCTTGGCAGGAGTCTTGATCAGCCCCAGCATTTT. It encodes CASSLLGRSLDQPQHF.

V usage is TRBV27 and J usage is TRBJ1-3; 9 positions match TRBD1. This CDR3 has 18 residues. The germline V gene encodes CDR1 MNHEY and CDR2 SMNVEV (reference sequence). The trim removed 3 bases at V and 4 bases at J, leaving 13 bases unmatched. The CDR3 DNA reads as TGTGCCAGCAGTTTGGGAAGGGACAGGGTTTTCCAAGGAAACACCATATATTTT. As protein: CASSLGRDRVFQGNTIYF.

The J gene is TRBJ1-5, the V gene TRBV14; D uncertain. Germline assignment: CDR1 SGHDN and CDR2 FVKESK. V lost 1 base and J lost 5, with 6 bases in between. The CDR3 runs 13 residues. The CDR3 DNA follows: TGTGCCAGCAGCCAAGGAGTGCATCAGCCCCAGCATTTT. Its protein product is CASSQGVHQPQHF.

J is TRBJ1-1 and V is TRBV6-1; D unresolved. Germline CDR1 is MNHNS and CDR2 is SASEGT. This CDR3 region has 15 residues. V was clipped by 4 bases and J by 0 bases, with 12 bases between them. CDR3 sequence (DNA): TGTGCCAGCAGTGCGACGGCGGCAATGAACACTGAAGCTTTCTTT. It yields the protein CASSATAAMNTEAFF.

The chain employs TRBV6-4 and TRBJ2-3; 8 nucleotides agree with TRBD1. Germline-derived CDR1 and CDR2 are MRHNA and SNTAGT. Trimming took 5 bases from V and 2 from J; bases not matched to a gene: 12. The CDR3 has 17 amino acids. Written as DNA, the CDR3 is TGTGCCAGCAGTCGAACTCGACAGGGGACCTCCACAGATACGCAGTATTTT. Residues: CASSRTRQGTSTDTQYF.

The DNA for the CDR3 is TGTGCCACCGCAGCCTTCAGCTCCTACAATGAGCAGTTCTTC. Translated, it gives CATAAFSSYNEQFF. The chain uses TRBV27 and TRBJ2-1; D gene uncertain. The germline V gene has CDR1 MNHEY and CDR2 SMNVEV (reference sequence). The V gene lost 10 bases and the J gene lost 0 bases, with 13 bases spanning the gap. The CDR3 runs 14 residues.

This rearrangement joins TRBV6-5 to TRBJ1-2, with D hard to call. This CDR3 contains 13 residues. Germline V gives CDR1 MNHEY, CDR2 SVGAGI. Trimming pared 5 bases from V and 3 bases from J, leaving 10 bases between. This CDR3 reads CASSQVRYYGYTF. The CDR3 DNA reads TGTGCCAGCAGTCAGGTCCGCTACTATGGCTACACCTTC.

This rearrangement joins TRBV6-5 to TRBJ2-1, with 7 positions matching TRBD2. J gave up 14 bases and V 5 bases, and 9 bases lay outside the gene matches. The CDR3 runs to 12 residues. Germline lookup yields CDR1 MNHEY and CDR2 SVGAGI. CDR3: CASSTPSGSEFF. As DNA, the CDR3 is TGTGCCAGCAGTACACCTAGCGGTTCGGAGTTCTTC.

The chain employs TRBV7-2 and TRBJ2-7, with 11 positions matching TRBD2. The CDR3 has 15 residues. Per germline, CDR1 SGHTA and CDR2 FQGNSA. V was clipped by 1 base and J by 7 bases; unmatched bases: 6. The CDR3 loop is CASSLELAGAGEQYF. As DNA, the CDR3 is TGTGCCAGCAGCTTAGAACTAGCGGGAGCAGGTGAGCAGTACTTC.

The rearrangement links TRBV6-5 to TRBJ2-7; no clear D gene. The CDR3 spans 11 residues. CDR1 MNHEY and CDR2 SVGAGI come from the germline V gene. V was cut by 6 bases and J by 6 bases, with 9 bases left in between. The CDR3, as DNA: TGTGCCAGCAGGAGGAAGGGCGAGCAGTACTTC. This sequence encodes CASRRKGEQYF.

This chain connects TRBV9 to TRBJ1-1; 7 bases are a match to TRBD1. Trimming cost V 0 bases and J 4 bases; bases outside gene matches: 6. Germline V gene lookup returns CDR1 SGDLS and CDR2 YYNGEE. CDR3 length equals 15 residues. Here the CDR3 DNA reads TGTGCCAGCAGCGTAGGGGGAGACAGGGCCACTGAAGCTTTCTTT. It is translated as CASSVGGDRATEAFF.

V usage is TRBV29-1 and J usage is TRBJ1-4; 8 bases match TRBD1. V trimming: 5 bases; J trimming: 8 bases; junction bases outside the gene matches: 10. This CDR3 has 14 amino acids. CDR1 SQVTM and CDR2 ANQGSEA come from the germline V gene. The CDR3 here is CSVPQGADLEKLFF. The CDR3 coding sequence is TGCAGCGTTCCCCAGGGGGCCGACCTGGAAAAACTGTTTTTT. Full variable domain (rest looked up from reference TRBV29-1 and TRBJ1-4): SAVISQKPSRDICQRGTSLTIQCQVDSQVTMMFWYRQQPGQSLTLIATANQGSEATYESGFVIDKFPISRPNLTFSTLTVSNMSPEDSSIYLCSVPQGADLEKLFFGSGTQLSVL.

The V call is TRBV6-1, the J call TRBJ2-2; D is perhaps TRBD1 (5 bases). V gave up 3 bases and J gave up 1 base, with 9 bases separating them. This CDR3 is built from 15 residues. Germline assignment: CDR1 MNHNS and CDR2 SASEGT. As DNA, the CDR3 is TGTGCCAGCAGTGATCCCGACAGGAACACCGGGGAGCTGTTTTTT. Protein product: CASSDPDRNTGELFF.

The chain joins TRBV18 to TRBJ1-1; 10 positions match TRBD1. CDR3 length equals 14 residues. The germline V gene encodes CDR1 KGHSH and CDR2 LQKENI. V dropped 3 bases and J dropped 4; count of bases not matched to a gene: 2. The CDR3 protein is CASSPRQGATEAFF. CDR3 coding DNA: TGTGCCAGCTCACCGAGACAGGGGGCCACTGAAGCTTTCTTT. The variable domain in full, with the rest retrieved from reference TRBV18 and TRBJ1-1, is NAGVMQNPRHLVRRRGQEARLRCSPMKGHSHVYWYRQLPEEGLKFMVYLQKENIIDESGMPKERFSAEFPKEGPSILRIQQVVRGDSAAYFCASSPRQGATEAFFGQGTRLTVV.

On this clone: This sample includes further DNA sequences coding for the same CDR3. The rearrangement uses TRBV9 and TRBJ2-7; D might be TRBD2 (5 bases). The V and J ends lost 0 bases and 1 base respectively, with 11 bases between them. This CDR3 spans 15 amino acids. The germline CDR1 and CDR2 sequences are SGDLS and YYNGEE. CDR3 sequence reads: CASSVEAGSSYEQYF. The CDR3 coding sequence is TGTGCCAGCAGCGTAGAGGCGGGCAGTTCCTACGAGCAGTACTTC.

To note about this clone: The same CDR3 can be traced to other DNA sequences in this sample. The genes are TRBV27 and TRBJ2-7; D is possibly TRBD1 (6 bases). The germline CDR1 and CDR2 sequences are MNHEY and SMNVEV (reference sequence). This CDR3 has 14 residues. Trimming took 1 base from V and 4 from J, leaving 11 bases between them. The CDR3, as DNA: TGTGCCAGCAGTTTATTACAGGGAAGTTACGAGCAGTACTTC. Encoded protein: CASSLLQGSYEQYF.

Of note for this clone: This CDR3 is also generated by other DNA sequences in the sample. This chain connects TRBV5-1 to TRBJ1-1; 7 nucleotides match TRBD1. V lost 0 bases to trimming and J lost 2 bases; unmatched junction nucleotides: 4. The germline gives CDR1 SGHRS, CDR2 YFSETQ. The CDR3 is made up of 15 amino acids. The CDR3 here is CASSLGQGVNTEAFF. The CDR3, as DNA: TGCGCCAGCAGCTTGGGACAGGGAGTAAACACTGAAGCTTTCTTT.

This clone was seen a single time. The CDR3 sequence: CASSDRGQGNTGELFF. In DNA, the CDR3 is TGCGCCAGCAGCGACAGGGGACAGGGGAACACCGGGGAGCTGTTTTTT. This chain connects TRBV5-1 to TRBJ2-2; 9 bases fit TRBD1. The junction had 5 bases not matched to a gene; V was cut back by 4 bases and J by 1 base. This CDR3 contains 16 residues. Germline lookup yields CDR1 SGHRS and CDR2 YFSETQ.

V is TRBV9 and J is TRBJ1-4, with 7 positions matching TRBD1. The CDR3 spans 16 residues. Germline lookup yields CDR1 SGDLS and CDR2 YYNGEE. Trimming at V came to 4 bases and at J to 5 bases, leaving 11 bases not matched to a gene. CDR3 loop: CASSSGGGTVNEKLFF. The CDR3 region has the DNA TGTGCCAGCAGCTCAGGGGGGGGGACAGTCAATGAAAAACTGTTTTTT.

The chain links TRBV4-1 to TRBJ2-1; TRBD1 might be the D (5 bases). The V end was cut by 0 bases, the J end by 11 bases, with 14 bases between. CDR3 length: 14 amino acids. In germline, CDR1 is MGHRA, CDR2 YSYEKL. The CDR3 nucleotides read TGCGCCAGCAGCCAAGAGGGGCCGGTCCTGCAGCAGTTCTTC. Amino acid sequence: CASSQEGPVLQQFF.

This clone has just one count. The CDR3 loop reads CASSPQSDRPEQYF. CDR3 in DNA: TGTGCCAGCAGTCCCCAGTCGGACCGTCCCGAGCAGTACTTC. The chain recombines TRBV28 with TRBJ2-7; D remains unclear. V lost 5 bases and J 6 bases, leaving 17 bases between the germline ends. From germline, CDR1 is MDHEN and CDR2 SYDVKM. There are 14 residues in the CDR3.

J is TRBJ1-1 and V is TRBV7-3; 7 bases are shared with TRBD1. The CDR3 is 13 residues long. Germline V CDR1 and CDR2: SGHTA, FQGTGA. V shed 4 bases, J shed 8 bases, and the junction held 7 bases outside the gene matches. This CDR3 is CASSSRTGWEAFF. CDR3 DNA: TGTGCCAGCAGCTCCCGGACAGGCTGGGAAGCTTTCTTT.

This chain joins TRBV5-1 and TRBJ2-5, with D possibly being TRBD2 (6 bases). The CDR3 loop spans 14 amino acids. V was pared by 3 bases and J by 4 bases, with 13 bases between. Germline V lookup: CDR1 SGHRS, CDR2 YFSETQ. The CDR3 nucleotides are TGCGCCAGCAGCTCAGGGACTTTCCGAGAGACCCAGTACTTC. Translating it yields CASSSGTFRETQYF.

J is TRBJ1-1 and V is TRBV12-5; no clear D gene. This CDR3 is built from 11 residues. Trimming took 5 bases from V and 4 from J, leaving 5 bases between them. Germline CDR1 reads LGHNT; CDR2 reads FRNRAP. The CDR3 loop reads CASGTGTEAFF. The CDR3 nucleotides read TGTGCTAGTGGTACGGGCACTGAAGCTTTCTTT.

The CDR3 DNA reads TGTGCTAGCGAGTCGGTTAACTATGGCTACACCTTC. Protein sequence: CASESVNYGYTF. The V and J genes are TRBV28 and TRBJ1-2; D is unresolved. Germline CDR1 and CDR2: MDHEN and SYDVKM. CDR3 length: 12 amino acids.

J is TRBJ1-1 and V is TRBV6-1; TRBD1 agrees at 12 bases. CDR1 is MNHNS and CDR2 is SASEGT in the germline V gene. This CDR3 region has 14 residues. V lost 5 bases and J lost 14; bases outside the gene matches: 12. The CDR3 reads CASSRRDRGLLKFF. CDR3 coding DNA: TGTGCCAGCAGTCGCCGGGACAGGGGGCTGTTAAAGTTCTTT.

This clone showed up just once. The J gene is TRBJ2-7, the V gene TRBV6-5, with D possibly being TRBD1 (6 bases). The CDR3 totals 13 residues. Germline V gene sequence: CDR1 MNHEY, CDR2 SVGAGI. Trimming shortened V by 2 bases and J by 5 bases, and 10 bases separated the two germline ends. The CDR3 loop is CASSYTDRNEQYF. DNA of the CDR3: TGTGCCAGCAGTTACACGGACAGAAACGAGCAGTACTTC.

This clone was seen just once. V and J are TRBV27 and TRBJ1-1; D ambiguous. This CDR3 spans 13 amino acids. With 2 bases removed from V and 7 bases from J, the gap between germline ends came to 11 bases. CDR1 is MNHEY, CDR2 SMNVEV, per germline (reference sequence). CDR3 bases: TGTGCCAGCAGTTTAGGGGTAGGGCTTGAAGCTTTCTTT. It specifies CASSLGVGLEAFF.

This chain uses TRBV10-2 with TRBJ2-7; the match to TRBD1 covers 9 bases. Germline assignment: CDR1 WSHSY and CDR2 SAAADI. The V gene end was trimmed by 7 bases and the J gene end by 3 bases; junction bases not matched to a gene: 7. This CDR3 comprises 14 residues. CDR3 in DNA: TGCGCCAGCATTAGTCGGACAGGGGTCTACGAGCAGTACTTC. Translated: CASISRTGVYEQYF.

The genes are TRBV11-2 and TRBJ2-1; either TRBD1 or TRBD2 may supply D (5 bases each). This CDR3 is 16 amino acids long. Between the trimmed V and J ends, which lost 0 bases and 0 bases, there was a span of 9 bases. Germline V CDR1 and CDR2: SGHAT, FQNNGV. The CDR3 reads CASSLEGDHSYNEQFF. CDR3 nucleotides: TGTGCCAGCAGCTTAGAGGGGGACCACTCCTACAATGAGCAGTTCTTC.

This clone has a single count. This rearrangement joins TRBV2 to TRBJ1-5; 7 positions match TRBD1. This CDR3 comprises 14 residues. V dropped 7 bases and J dropped 2; count of bases not matched to a gene: 5. Germline values: CDR1 SNHLY, CDR2 FYNNEI. The DNA of the CDR3 is TGTGCCAGCACGGTCACAGGGGGCAATCAGCCCCAGCATTTT. Encoded protein: CASTVTGGNQPQHF. The full variable domain, in which reference TRBV2 and TRBJ1-5 provide the parts outside the CDR3, is EPEVTQTPSHQVTQMGQEVILRCVPISNHLYFYWYRQILGQKVEFLVSFYNNEISEKSEIFDDQFSVERPDGSNFTLKIRSTKLEDSAMYFCASTVTGGNQPQHFGDGTRLSIL.